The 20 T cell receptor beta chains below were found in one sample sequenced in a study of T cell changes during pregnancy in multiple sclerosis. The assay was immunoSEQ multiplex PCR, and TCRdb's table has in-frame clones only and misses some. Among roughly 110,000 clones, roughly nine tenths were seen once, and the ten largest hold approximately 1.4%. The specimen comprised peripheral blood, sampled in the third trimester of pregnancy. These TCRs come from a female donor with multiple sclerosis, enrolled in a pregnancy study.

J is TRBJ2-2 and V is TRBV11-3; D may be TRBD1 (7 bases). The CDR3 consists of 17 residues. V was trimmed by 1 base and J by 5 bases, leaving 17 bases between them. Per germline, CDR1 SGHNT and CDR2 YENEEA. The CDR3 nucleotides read TGTGCCAGCAGCTTAGTCGGGCCAGGGGGAGGTACCGGGGAGCTGTTTTTT. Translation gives CASSLVGPGGGTGELFF.

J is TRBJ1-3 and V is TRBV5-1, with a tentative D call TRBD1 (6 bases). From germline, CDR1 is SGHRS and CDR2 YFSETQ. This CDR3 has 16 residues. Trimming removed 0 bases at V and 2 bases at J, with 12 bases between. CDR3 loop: CASSLERAGAGNTIYF. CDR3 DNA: TGCGCCAGCAGCTTGGAGAGGGCAGGGGCTGGAAACACCATATATTTT.

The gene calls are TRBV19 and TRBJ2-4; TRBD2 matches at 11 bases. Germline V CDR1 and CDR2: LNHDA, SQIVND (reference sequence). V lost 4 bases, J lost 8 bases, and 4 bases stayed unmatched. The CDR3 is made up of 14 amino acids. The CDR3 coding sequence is TGTGCCAGTAGTACGACTAGCGGGAAGCACATTCAGTACTTC. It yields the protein CASSTTSGKHIQYF.

The CDR3 DNA reads as TGCGCCAGCAGCGAAACCAGGGGCGCTAATGAAAAACTGTTTTTT. As protein: CASSETRGANEKLFF. The J gene is TRBJ1-4, the V gene TRBV5-1; tentatively, D is TRBD1 (6 bases). V lost 4 bases and J lost 3, with 13 bases in between. Germline lookup yields CDR1 SGHRS and CDR2 YFSETQ. The CDR3 covers 15 residues.

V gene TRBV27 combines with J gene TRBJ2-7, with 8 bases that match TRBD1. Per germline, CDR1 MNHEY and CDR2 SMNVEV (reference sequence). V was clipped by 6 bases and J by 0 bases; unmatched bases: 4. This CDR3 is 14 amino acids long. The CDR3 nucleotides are TGTGCCAGCAGGGGACAGGCGAGCTCCTACGAGCAGTACTTC. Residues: CASRGQASSYEQYF.

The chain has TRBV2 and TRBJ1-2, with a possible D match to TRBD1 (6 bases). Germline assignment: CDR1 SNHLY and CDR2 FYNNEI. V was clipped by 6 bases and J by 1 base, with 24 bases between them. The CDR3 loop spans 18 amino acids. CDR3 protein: CASSDLVGRGGLNYGYTF. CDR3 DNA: TGTGCCAGCAGCGATCTTGTTGGACGGGGGGGCCTTAACTATGGCTACACCTTC.

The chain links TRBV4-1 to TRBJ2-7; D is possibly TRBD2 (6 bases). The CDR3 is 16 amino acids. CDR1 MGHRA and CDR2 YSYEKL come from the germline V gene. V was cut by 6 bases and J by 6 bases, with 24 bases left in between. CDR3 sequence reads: CASRAHPGTLSFEQYF. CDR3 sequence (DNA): TGCGCCAGCAGAGCACATCCCGGGACTCTCTCATTCGAGCAGTACTTC.

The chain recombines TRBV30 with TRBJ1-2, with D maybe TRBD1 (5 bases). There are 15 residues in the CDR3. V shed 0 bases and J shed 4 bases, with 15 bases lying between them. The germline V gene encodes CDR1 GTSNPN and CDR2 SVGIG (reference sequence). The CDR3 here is CAWSVRVGRSYGYTF. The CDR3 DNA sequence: TGTGCCTGGAGTGTACGGGTGGGGCGCAGCTATGGCTACACCTTC.

The CDR3 DNA reads as TGTGCCAGCAGCTTTGACAGGGGGCTTGACGAGCAGTACTTC. Protein: CASSFDRGLDEQYF. The chain links TRBV5-6 to TRBJ2-7; TRBD1 agrees at 10 bases. Per the germline V gene, CDR1 is SGHDT and CDR2 is YYEEEE. The CDR3 loop spans 14 amino acids. V lost 2 bases, J lost 5 bases, and 4 bases stayed unmatched.

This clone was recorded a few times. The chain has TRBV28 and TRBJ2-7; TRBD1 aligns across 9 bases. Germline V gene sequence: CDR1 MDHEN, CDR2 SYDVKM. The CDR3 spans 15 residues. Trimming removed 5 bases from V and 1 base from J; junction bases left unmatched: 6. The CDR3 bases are TGTGCCAGCAGTATCCCGGGACAGGGATCCTACGAGCAGTACTTC. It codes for CASSIPGQGSYEQYF.

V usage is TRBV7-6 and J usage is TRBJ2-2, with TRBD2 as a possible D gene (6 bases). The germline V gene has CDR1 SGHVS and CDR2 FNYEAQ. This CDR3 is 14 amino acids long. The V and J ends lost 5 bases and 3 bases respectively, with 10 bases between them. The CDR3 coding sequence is TGTGCCAGCAGCGACCCGGGGGACACCGGGGAGCTGTTTTTT. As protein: CASSDPGDTGELFF.

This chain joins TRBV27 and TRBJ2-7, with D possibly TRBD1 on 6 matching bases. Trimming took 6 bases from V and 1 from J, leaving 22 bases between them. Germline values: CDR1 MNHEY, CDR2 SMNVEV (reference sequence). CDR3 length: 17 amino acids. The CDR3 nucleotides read TGTGCCAGCAGGGTCGATTCTAACAGGGTTGGGTCCTACGAGCAGTACTTC. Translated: CASRVDSNRVGSYEQYF.

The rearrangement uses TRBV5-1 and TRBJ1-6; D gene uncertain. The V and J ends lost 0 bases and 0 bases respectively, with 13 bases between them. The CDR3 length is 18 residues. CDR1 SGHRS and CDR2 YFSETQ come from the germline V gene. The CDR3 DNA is TGCGCCAGCAGCTTGGAAGGAGTGAGAAGCTCCTATAATTCACCCCTCCACTTT. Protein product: CASSLEGVRSSYNSPLHF.

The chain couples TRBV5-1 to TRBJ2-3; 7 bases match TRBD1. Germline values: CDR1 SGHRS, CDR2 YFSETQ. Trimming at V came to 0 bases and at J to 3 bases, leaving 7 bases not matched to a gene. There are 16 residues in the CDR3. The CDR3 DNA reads TGCGCCAGCAGCTTGGACCGACAGGGTGGTACAGATACGCAGTATTTT. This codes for CASSLDRQGGTDTQYF.

The CDR3 reads CASSTPPPLYLPQHF. The DNA for the CDR3 is TGTGCCAGCAGTACCCCGCCTCCTCTCTATCTGCCCCAGCATTTT. The J gene is TRBJ1-5, the V gene TRBV27; D ambiguous. Trimming took 5 bases from V and 9 from J, leaving 20 bases between them. This CDR3 spans 15 amino acids. Germline values: CDR1 MNHEY, CDR2 SMNVEV (reference sequence).

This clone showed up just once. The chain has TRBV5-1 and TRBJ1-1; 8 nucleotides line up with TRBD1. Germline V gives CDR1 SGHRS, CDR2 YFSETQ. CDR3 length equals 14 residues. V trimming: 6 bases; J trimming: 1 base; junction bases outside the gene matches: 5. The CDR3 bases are TGCGCCAGCACCCCGGGACAGGCGAACACTGAAGCTTTCTTT. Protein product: CASTPGQANTEAFF.

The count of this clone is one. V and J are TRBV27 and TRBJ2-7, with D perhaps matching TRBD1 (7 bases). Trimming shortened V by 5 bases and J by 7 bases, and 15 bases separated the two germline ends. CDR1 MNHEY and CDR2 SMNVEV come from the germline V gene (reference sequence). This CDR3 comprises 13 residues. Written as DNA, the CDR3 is TGTGCCAGCAGTCCCTCCCAGGGGGGTGAGCAGTACTTC. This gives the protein CASSPSQGGEQYF.

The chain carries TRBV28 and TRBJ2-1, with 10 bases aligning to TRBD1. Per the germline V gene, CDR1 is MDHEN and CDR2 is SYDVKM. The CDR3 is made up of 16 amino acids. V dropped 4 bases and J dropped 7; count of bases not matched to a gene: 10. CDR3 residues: CASSSRTGGVRNEQFF. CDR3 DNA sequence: TGTGCCAGCAGTTCCCGGACAGGGGGGGTACGGAATGAGCAGTTCTTC.

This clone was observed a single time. CDR3 region: CASSALTDSYEQYF. DNA of the CDR3: TGTGCCAGCAGTGCACTGACAGATTCCTACGAGCAGTACTTC. The chain is built from TRBV6-1 and TRBJ2-7; D might be TRBD1 (5 bases). Germline lookup yields CDR1 MNHNS and CDR2 SASEGT. V was trimmed by 4 bases and J by 1 base, leaving 11 bases between them. The CDR3 consists of 14 residues.

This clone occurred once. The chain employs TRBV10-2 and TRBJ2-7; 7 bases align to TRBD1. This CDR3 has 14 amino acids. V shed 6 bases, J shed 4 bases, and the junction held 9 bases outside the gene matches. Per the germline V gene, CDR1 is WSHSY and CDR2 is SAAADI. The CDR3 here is CASSYEGATYEQYF. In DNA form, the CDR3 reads TGCGCCAGCAGCTATGAGGGGGCGACTTACGAGCAGTACTTC.